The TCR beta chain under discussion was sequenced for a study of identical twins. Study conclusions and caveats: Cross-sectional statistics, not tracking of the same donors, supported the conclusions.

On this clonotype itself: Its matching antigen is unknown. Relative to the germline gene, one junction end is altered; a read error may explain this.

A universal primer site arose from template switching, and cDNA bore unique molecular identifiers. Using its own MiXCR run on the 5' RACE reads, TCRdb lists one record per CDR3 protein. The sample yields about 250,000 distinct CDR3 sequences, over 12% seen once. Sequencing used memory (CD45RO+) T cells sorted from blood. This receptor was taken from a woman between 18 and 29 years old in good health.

The CDR3, as DNA: TGTGCCAGCGGCTTCCTAGTGGGAACGGGCCAAGAGACCCAGTACTTC. Translation: CASGFLVGTGQETQYF. The chain carries TRBV7-9 and TRBJ2-5; D call uncertain. CDR1 and CDR2 (germline): SEHNR, FQNEAQ (reference sequence). This CDR3 region has 16 residues.